This TCR beta chain was found in a study of control samples from healthy donors and cancer patients. Germline values: CDR1 PRHDT, CDR2 FYEKMQ (reference sequence). V lost 5 bases to trimming and J lost 8 bases; unmatched junction nucleotides: 10. The CDR3 has 15 amino acids. Measured with immunoSEQ multiplex PCR; TCRdb has only the in-frame clones, and not every one. Among some 150,000 clones, approximately 94% were seen once, and the ten largest hold around 13%. The sequence was collected from a man between 60 and 70 years old with colorectal cancer. The chain carries TRBV13 and TRBJ1-2; 11 bases match TRBD1. Sequenced: PBMCs. Here the CDR3 DNA reads TGTGCCAGCAGCGCACGACTGGACAGGGGGCACGGCTACACCTTC. This codes for CASSARLDRGHGYTF.